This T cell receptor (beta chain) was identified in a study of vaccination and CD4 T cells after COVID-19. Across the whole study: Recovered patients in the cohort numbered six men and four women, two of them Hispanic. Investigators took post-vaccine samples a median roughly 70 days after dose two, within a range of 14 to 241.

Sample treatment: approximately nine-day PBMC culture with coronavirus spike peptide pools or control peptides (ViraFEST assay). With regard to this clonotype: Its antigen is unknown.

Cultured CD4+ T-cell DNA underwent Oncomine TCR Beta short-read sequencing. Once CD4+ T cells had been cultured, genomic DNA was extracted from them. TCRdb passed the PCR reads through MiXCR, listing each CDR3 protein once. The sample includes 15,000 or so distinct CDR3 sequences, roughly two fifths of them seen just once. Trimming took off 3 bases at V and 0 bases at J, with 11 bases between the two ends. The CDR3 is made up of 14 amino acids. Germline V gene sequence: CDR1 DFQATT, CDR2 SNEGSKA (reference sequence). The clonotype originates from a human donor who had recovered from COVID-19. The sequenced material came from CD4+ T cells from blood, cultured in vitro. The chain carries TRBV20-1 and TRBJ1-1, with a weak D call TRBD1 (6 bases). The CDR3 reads CSASEGHLNTEAFF. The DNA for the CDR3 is TGCAGTGCTAGTGAGGGACACTTGAACACTGAAGCTTTCTTT.